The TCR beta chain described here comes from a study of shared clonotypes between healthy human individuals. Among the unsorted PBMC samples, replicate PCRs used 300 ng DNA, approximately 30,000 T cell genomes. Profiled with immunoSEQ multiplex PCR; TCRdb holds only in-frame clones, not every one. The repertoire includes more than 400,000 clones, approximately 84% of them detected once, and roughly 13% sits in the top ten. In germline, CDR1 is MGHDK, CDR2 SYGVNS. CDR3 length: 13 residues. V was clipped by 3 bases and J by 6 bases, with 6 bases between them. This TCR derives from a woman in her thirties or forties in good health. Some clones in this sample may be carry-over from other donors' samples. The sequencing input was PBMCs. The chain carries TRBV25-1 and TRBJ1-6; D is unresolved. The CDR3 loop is CASSDYFNSPLHF. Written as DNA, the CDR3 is TGTGCCAGCAGTGATTACTTTAATTCACCCCTCCACTTT.